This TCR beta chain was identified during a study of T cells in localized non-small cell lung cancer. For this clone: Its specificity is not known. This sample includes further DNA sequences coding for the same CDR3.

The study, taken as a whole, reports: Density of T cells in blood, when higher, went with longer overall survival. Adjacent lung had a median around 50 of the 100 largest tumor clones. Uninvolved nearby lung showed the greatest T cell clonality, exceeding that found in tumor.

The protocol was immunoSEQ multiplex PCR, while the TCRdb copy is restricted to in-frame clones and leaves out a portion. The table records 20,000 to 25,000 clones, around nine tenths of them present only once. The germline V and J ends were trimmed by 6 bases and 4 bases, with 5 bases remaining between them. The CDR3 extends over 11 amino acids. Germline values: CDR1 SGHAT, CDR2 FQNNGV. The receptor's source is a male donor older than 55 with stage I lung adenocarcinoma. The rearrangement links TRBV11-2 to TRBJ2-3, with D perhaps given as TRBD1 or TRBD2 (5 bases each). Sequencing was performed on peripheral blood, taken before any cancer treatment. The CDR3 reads CASRGADTQYF. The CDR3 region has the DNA TGTGCCAGCAGGGGGGCAGATACGCAGTATTTT.